The 21 T cell receptor beta chains in this list originate from one sample, sequenced in a study of blood T cell repertoires in COVID-19. The protocol was immunoSEQ multiplex PCR, while the TCRdb copy is restricted to in-frame clones and leaves out a portion. The sample yields roughly 290,000 clones, around 90% seen once. Sequencing was done on a sample of PBMCs or T cells enriched from blood (not recorded which). These receptors all come from a woman in her late teens or twenties with acute COVID-19.

The genes are TRBV19 and TRBJ2-2, with 11 bases matching TRBD2. The CDR3 runs 14 residues. V shed 6 bases, J shed 3 bases, and the junction held 0 bases outside the gene matches. From germline, CDR1 is LNHDA and CDR2 SQIVND (reference sequence). CDR3 DNA: TGTGCCAGTAGACTAGCGGGAGACACCGGGGAGCTGTTTTTT. This gives the protein CASRLAGDTGELFF.

J is TRBJ1-1 and V is TRBV5-4, with no clear D. Germline lookup yields CDR1 SGHNT and CDR2 YYREEE (reference sequence). The CDR3 is 12 amino acids. The ends were cut back, 0 bases at V and 5 bases at J, with 5 bases in the middle. Here the CDR3 DNA reads TGTGCCAGCAGCTTGGGGCAGACTGAAGCTTTCTTT. This sequence encodes CASSLGQTEAFF.

V and J are TRBV2 and TRBJ2-1, with D possibly matching TRBD2 (5 bases). CDR1 and CDR2 (germline): SNHLY, FYNNEI. V was pared by 6 bases and J by 0 bases, with 12 bases between. This CDR3 region has 15 residues. The DNA of the CDR3 is TGTGCCAGCAGCGGACCGGGGAGCTCCTACAATGAGCAGTTCTTC. Protein: CASSGPGSSYNEQFF.

The genes are TRBV5-1 and TRBJ2-7; possibly TRBD2 for D (5 bases). The length of the CDR3 is 13 residues. V was trimmed by 2 bases and J by 5 bases, leaving 11 bases between them. Per germline, CDR1 SGHRS and CDR2 YFSETQ. The CDR3 DNA is TGCGCCAGCAGCTTCACGGAGGTAGACGAGCAGTACTTC. Its protein product is CASSFTEVDEQYF.

The J gene is TRBJ2-6, the V gene TRBV5-4; D perhaps matches TRBD1 (6 bases). CDR1 is SGHNT, CDR2 YYREEE, per germline (reference sequence). The CDR3 sequence is 17 residues long. Trimming left V 4 bases short and J 0 bases short, with 14 bases between. DNA for the CDR3: TGTGCCAGCAGCCTCTTACGGGACATCTCTGGGGCCAACGTCCTGACTTTC. Its translation: CASSLLRDISGANVLTF.

The J gene is TRBJ2-3, the V gene TRBV7-9, with 9 bases matching TRBD2. The length of the CDR3 is 16 residues. V was pared by 4 bases and J by 4 bases, with 9 bases of the junction left unmatched. Per germline, CDR1 SEHNR and CDR2 FQNEAQ (reference sequence). The CDR3 DNA reads as TGTGCCAGCAGCTCCCGTGATAGCGGGAGCTCAGATACGCAGTATTTT. As protein: CASSSRDSGSSDTQYF.

This rearrangement joins TRBV19 to TRBJ2-7; perhaps TRBD2 as D (6 bases). The germline V gene encodes CDR1 LNHDA and CDR2 SQIVND (reference sequence). This CDR3 has 14 amino acids. The V and J ends lost 5 bases and 6 bases respectively, with 17 bases between them. The CDR3 loop reads CASSERRDSREQYF. The CDR3, as DNA: TGTGCCAGTAGTGAGAGGAGGGACTCCCGCGAGCAGTACTTC.

The rearrangement links TRBV28 to TRBJ2-7; 7 bases align to TRBD1. This CDR3 has 15 residues. Trimming took 4 bases from V and 2 from J; bases not matched to a gene: 8. Per the germline V gene, CDR1 is MDHEN and CDR2 is SYDVKM. This CDR3 is CASSSDSQGAYEQYF. The CDR3 DNA reads TGTGCCAGCAGTTCGGACTCGCAGGGGGCCTACGAGCAGTACTTC.

On this clone itself: Other DNA sequences in this sample translate to the same CDR3. This chain uses TRBV28 with TRBJ1-1; possible D gene TRBD1, 6 bases. This CDR3 is 14 amino acids long. V shed 3 bases and J shed 0 bases, with 8 bases lying between them. Germline values: CDR1 MDHEN, CDR2 SYDVKM. The CDR3 nucleotides are TGTGCCAGCAGTTTGGGACAATTGAACACTGAAGCTTTCTTT. Protein product: CASSLGQLNTEAFF. Based on the CDR3 plus reference TRBV28 and TRBJ1-1, the full variable domain is DVKVTQSSRYLVKRTGEKVFLECVQDMDHENMFWYRQDPGLGLRLIYFSYDVKMKEKGDIPEGYSVSREKKERFSLILESASTNQTSMYLCASSLGQLNTEAFFGQGTRLTVV.

This chain connects TRBV7-9 to TRBJ1-1, with 10 nucleotides matching TRBD1. This CDR3 contains 15 residues. Germline loops: CDR1 SEHNR, CDR2 FQNEAQ (reference sequence). The trim removed 4 bases at V and 6 bases at J, leaving 8 bases unmatched. The CDR3 here is CASSSGGQGKPEAFF. The CDR3 coding sequence is TGTGCCAGCAGCTCGGGGGGACAGGGGAAGCCTGAAGCTTTCTTT.

The rearrangement links TRBV4-1 to TRBJ2-7, with 10 bases aligning to TRBD2. Losses at the gene ends were 3 bases for V and 0 bases for J; bases not matched to a gene: 8. Germline V gene sequence: CDR1 MGHRA, CDR2 YSYEKL. This CDR3 has 17 residues. This CDR3 reads CASSQRGSGRASYEQYF. The CDR3 nucleotides are TGCGCCAGCAGCCAGAGGGGGAGCGGGAGGGCCTCCTACGAGCAGTACTTC.

The chain couples TRBV9 to TRBJ1-2; TRBD1 aligns across 9 bases. This CDR3 spans 17 amino acids. CDR1 and CDR2 from the germline V gene are SGDLS and YYNGEE. Germline trimming cut 3 bases from V and 8 bases from J; bases unmatched to any gene: 17. DNA of the CDR3: TGTGCCAGCAGCGAGGGAGGGGGACAGGGTCCCCCTAGGGGCTACACCTTC. Translating gives CASSEGGGQGPPRGYTF. Full variable domain (remainder filled in from reference TRBV9 and TRBJ1-2): DSGVTQTPKHLITATGQRVTLRCSPRSGDLSVYWYQQSLDQGLQFLIQYYNGEERAKGNILERFSAQQFPDLHSELNLSSLELGDSALYFCASSEGGGQGPPRGYTFGSGTRLTVV.

CDR3 residues: CASSEGGQGRYGYTF. CDR3 nucleotide sequence: TGTGCCAGCAGTGAAGGGGGACAGGGGCGCTATGGCTACACCTTC. V and J are TRBV6-1 and TRBJ1-2, with 10 bases aligning to TRBD1. V shed 1 base and J 4 bases; nucleotides not matched to a gene: 3. Germline CDR1 and CDR2: MNHNS and SASEGT. This CDR3 has 15 amino acids.

This clone was found once. The gene calls are TRBV11-2 and TRBJ1-2; 7 bases agree with TRBD1. Germline V gives CDR1 SGHAT, CDR2 FQNNGV. CDR3 length equals 14 residues. Trimming cost V 1 base and J 7 bases; bases outside gene matches: 6. CDR3 coding DNA: TGTGCCAGCAGCTTAGGAGGGGGCGGCCTTGGCTACACCTTC. It translates to CASSLGGGGLGYTF.

J is TRBJ2-7 and V is TRBV5-1; 8 positions agree with TRBD1. Germline CDR1 and CDR2: SGHRS and YFSETQ. J was trimmed by 6 bases and V by 3 bases; bases with no gene match: 8. The CDR3 length is 14 residues. This CDR3 reads CASSSGTGLSEQYF. In DNA, the CDR3 is TGCGCCAGCAGCTCTGGGACAGGTCTCTCCGAGCAGTACTTC.

The rearrangement joins TRBV3-1 (or the pseudogene TRBV3-2) to TRBJ1-6; 8 positions match TRBD1. Germline-derived CDR1 and CDR2 are LGHDT and YNNKEL (reference sequence). The CDR3 totals 15 residues. J was trimmed by 9 bases and V by 4 bases; bases with no gene match: 8. In nucleotides, the CDR3 is TGTGCCAGCAGCCCCGCCGGGACAGGTTCTTCACCCCTCCACTTT. As protein: CASSPAGTGSSPLHF.

This clone was detected only once. The chain carries TRBV10-2 and TRBJ2-7; 9 bases line up with TRBD2. Germline loops: CDR1 WSHSY, CDR2 SAAADI. The CDR3 extends over 24 amino acids. V gave up 4 bases and J gave up 4 bases; unmatched junction bases: 35. The CDR3 bases are TGCGCCAGCAGTGCGACTCGGGGCGGACTAGCGTTTCTATACCGTGCCTCGCGACTTTACGAGCAGTACTTC. It yields the protein CASSATRGGLAFLYRASRLYEQYF.

The genes are TRBV6-1 and TRBJ1-2; unclear D gene. V was trimmed by 3 bases and J by 3 bases, leaving 8 bases between them. Per germline, CDR1 MNHNS and CDR2 SASEGT. This CDR3 region has 13 residues. The CDR3 DNA reads as TGTGCCAGCAGTGACCAGGTTGACTATGGCTACACCTTC. Its protein is CASSDQVDYGYTF.

This rearrangement joins TRBV7-8 to TRBJ2-3, with D possibly being TRBD2 (6 bases). Per germline, CDR1 SGHVS and CDR2 FQNEAQ. The CDR3 spans 15 residues. V was cut by 5 bases and J by 2 bases, with 14 bases left in between. CDR3: CASSKEEGYTDTQYF. Here the CDR3 DNA reads TGTGCCAGCAGCAAAGAGGAGGGTTACACAGATACGCAGTATTTT. Complete variable domain (other parts from reference TRBV7-8 and TRBJ2-3): GAGVSQSPRYKVAKRGQDVALRCDPISGHVSLFWYQQALGQGPEFLTYFQNEAQLDKSGLPSDRFFAERPEGSVSTLKIQRTQQEDSAVYLCASSKEEGYTDTQYFGPGTRLTVL.

This clone appeared a single time. This chain uses TRBV19 with TRBJ2-2; TRBD1 aligns across 9 bases. The CDR3 extends over 13 amino acids. V was clipped by 8 bases and J by 5 bases; unmatched bases: 3. CDR1 is LNHDA, CDR2 SQIVND, per germline (reference sequence). CDR3: CASAGQGTGELFF. Written as DNA, the CDR3 is TGTGCCAGTGCGGGACAGGGAACCGGGGAGCTGTTTTTT.

V gene TRBV5-1 combines with J gene TRBJ2-3; 10 bases map to TRBD2. The CDR3 runs 16 residues. Germline CDR1 SGHRS, CDR2 YFSETQ. V shed 0 bases and J 4 bases; nucleotides not matched to a gene: 5. The CDR3 region has the DNA TGCGCCAGCAGCTTGGCCGGGACTAGCGCAGCAGATACGCAGTATTTT. It specifies CASSLAGTSAADTQYF.